The T cell receptor (beta chain) described here comes from a study of blood T cell repertoires in COVID-19. On the study more broadly: Samples of COVID-19 (acute and convalescent) were obtained from the United States, Italy and Spain. Sources were T cells, B-cell-depleted T cells, or PBMCs; the material itself was cDNA or gDNA.

Germline V gene sequence: CDR1 LNHDA, CDR2 SQIVND (reference sequence). The ends were cut back, 1 base at V and 4 bases at J, with 10 bases in the middle. The CDR3 runs 14 residues. Those enrolled in Seattle joined during active infection and were followed longitudinally afterward. Authors' processing steps: Counts of nucleated cells, estimated from reference gene primer amplification, were obtained. Repertoires were generated with immunoSEQ multiplex PCR, while TCRdb's copy carries only in-frame clones and drops some. V, J and clone size derive from that table, while D and trimming were established from the DNA sequence. Of under 250,000 clones in the sample, around nine tenths are singletons; the top ten hold 0.65% to 0.85%.

Sequenced material: peripheral blood. The sequence was obtained from a man aged 55-75 years with COVID-19, enrolled during active disease. J is TRBJ1-2 and V is TRBV19; weak D call: TRBD1 (5 bases). The chain's CDR3 is CASSIGGASYGYTF. CDR3 in DNA: TGTGCCAGTAGTATAGGGGGCGCGAGCTATGGCTACACCTTC.